What follows describes a single T cell receptor beta chain. Sequenced by immunoSEQ multiplex PCR; TCRdb stores in-frame clones only, minus some. There are hundreds of thousands of clones in the sample; over 75% occur only once, and about 0.011% lies in the top ten. The data belong to a study of shared T cell receptors in the human thymus. The CDR3 contains 17 residues. The V end was cut by 0 bases, the J end by 5 bases, with 19 bases between. Germline-derived CDR1 and CDR2 are LNHNV and YYDKDF (reference sequence). The sample was also reused in another study, on human thymus T cells. That investigation notes: Thymic samples were excised during corrective heart operations.

This chain uses TRBV15 with TRBJ2-5; D is perhaps TRBD2 (6 bases). This TCR came from a girl under three years old with a congenital heart defect. Source material: thymocytes. CDR3: CATSRDPRAGLDETQYF. The DNA for the CDR3 is TGTGCCACCAGCAGAGATCCTCGTGCGGGGCTAGATGAGACCCAGTACTTC.